Presented here are 25 T cell receptor beta chains from one specimen sequenced in a study of OX40 agonist ivuxolimab in advanced cancers. Method: immunoSEQ multiplex PCR; TCRdb's copy keeps in-frame clones and lacks some. The sample lists 65,000 to 90,000 clones, 85% occurring once. Material: CD4+ or CD8+ T cells sorted from blood, obtained in a trial of the OX40 agonist ivuxolimab. The receptors were gathered from an adult with an advanced solid tumor such as melanoma, head and neck, liver or kidney cancer.

The chain is built from TRBV30 and TRBJ1-4, with D unclear. Germline assignment: CDR1 GTSNPN and CDR2 SVGIG (reference sequence). V dropped 2 bases and J dropped 10 bases, with 11 bases sitting between them. CDR3 length: 12 residues. The CDR3: CAWSSRHLKLFF. The CDR3 DNA reads as TGTGCCTGGAGTTCCAGACATTTAAAACTGTTTTTT. Supplemented by reference TRBV30 and TRBJ1-4, the full variable domain reads SQTIHQWPATLVQPVGSPLSLECTVEGTSNPNLYWYRQAAGRGLQLLFYSVGIGQISSEVPQNLSASRPQDRQFILSSKKLLLSDSGFYLCAWSSRHLKLFFGSGTQLSVL.

This sequence joins TRBV2 and TRBJ1-6; 8 nucleotides align to TRBD1. The germline CDR1 and CDR2 sequences are SNHLY and FYNNEI. This CDR3 region has 15 residues. The ends lost 3 bases at V and 8 bases at J; junction bases unmatched: 6. This CDR3 reads CASSDRQGMYSPLHF. CDR3 DNA sequence: TGTGCCAGCAGTGATCGACAGGGGATGTATTCACCCCTCCACTTT.

This clone occurred once. CDR3 bases: TGTGCCAGCAGACTCACCAGGGGAGGCGAGACCCAGTACTTC. Protein: CASRLTRGGETQYF. The chain has TRBV6-1 and TRBJ2-5; TRBD1 or TRBD2 may be the D gene (6 bases each). The CDR3 loop spans 14 amino acids. Deletions cut 6 bases from V and 5 bases from J, with 16 bases between. Germline lookup yields CDR1 MNHNS and CDR2 SASEGT.

The J gene is TRBJ1-6, the V gene TRBV16; tentatively, D is TRBD1 (5 bases). This CDR3 spans 17 amino acids. Germline values: CDR1 KGHSY, CDR2 FQNENV. V lost 2 bases and J lost 6, with 17 bases in between. In DNA form, the CDR3 reads TGTGCCAGCAGCCAAGTTCGGGGAATTAGGGGTAATTCACCCCTCCACTTT. Protein sequence: CASSQVRGIRGNSPLHF.

The V and J genes are TRBV7-9 and TRBJ2-2; 9 bases match TRBD1. The CDR3 is 15 amino acids. Germline V gene sequence: CDR1 SEHNR, CDR2 FQNEAQ (reference sequence). V lost 5 bases and J lost 3; bases outside the gene matches: 4. The CDR3 DNA reads as TGTGCCAGCAGCCCCAGGACAGGGGACACCGGGGAGCTGTTTTTT. As protein: CASSPRTGDTGELFF.

The chain uses TRBV7-2 and TRBJ1-3; D gene uncertain. This CDR3 is 14 amino acids long. The V end was cut by 5 bases, the J end by 4 bases, with 12 bases between. Per germline, CDR1 SGHTA and CDR2 FQGNSA. The CDR3 spells CASSPQDSGNTIYF. The CDR3, as DNA: TGTGCCAGCAGCCCCCAGGATTCAGGAAACACCATATATTTT.

The chain employs TRBV5-1 and TRBJ2-5; 12 nucleotides line up with TRBD1. V trimming: 4 bases; J trimming: 9 bases; junction bases outside the gene matches: 4. CDR1 is SGHRS and CDR2 is YFSETQ in the germline V gene. The CDR3 is 13 amino acids. Written as DNA, the CDR3 is TGCGCCAGCAGCCGGGACAGGGGGCTCCCCCAGTACTTC. Translation gives CASSRDRGLPQYF. Combining the CDR3 with reference TRBV5-1 and TRBJ2-5 gives the whole variable domain KAGVTQTPRYLIKTRGQQVTLSCSPISGHRSVSWYQQTPGQGLQFLFEYFSETQRNKGNFPGRFSGRQFSNSRSEMNVSTLELGDSALYLCASSRDRGLPQYFGPGTRLLVL.

This clone was found once. This chain joins TRBV6-5 and TRBJ1-1; 8 bases are shared with TRBD1. The V gene's germline CDR1 is MNHEY and CDR2 SVGAGI. CDR3 length equals 14 residues. V gave up 7 bases and J gave up 1 base; unmatched junction bases: 5. In DNA, the CDR3 is TGTGCCAGCAACGGGGGACAGGCGAACACTGAAGCTTTCTTT. The encoded protein is CASNGGQANTEAFF.

This clone has more than one count but fewer than ten. The chain couples TRBV27 to TRBJ2-1; perhaps D is TRBD1 or TRBD2 (5 bases each). Germline CDR1 reads MNHEY; CDR2 reads SMNVEV (reference sequence). The CDR3 loop spans 16 amino acids. The germline V and J ends were trimmed by 5 bases and 8 bases, with 22 bases remaining between them. The CDR3 sequence: CASSTRTGGKEDEQFF. The CDR3 coding sequence is TGTGCCAGCAGTACTCGCACAGGAGGCAAGGAGGATGAGCAGTTCTTC.

The chain employs TRBV7-2 and TRBJ1-1; no clear D gene. CDR1 and CDR2 from the germline V gene are SGHTA and FQGNSA. The V end was cut by 0 bases, the J end by 0 bases, with 5 bases between. The CDR3 consists of 14 residues. As DNA, the CDR3 is TGTGCCAGCAGCTTAGCAATCATGAACACTGAAGCTTTCTTT. Translation gives CASSLAIMNTEAFF.

The V and J genes are TRBV18 and TRBJ2-5; tentatively, D is TRBD1 (5 bases). V was clipped by 2 bases and J by 4 bases, with 5 bases between them. In germline, CDR1 is KGHSH, CDR2 LQKENI. The CDR3 consists of 12 residues. The CDR3 spells CASSPTGETQYF. DNA of the CDR3: TGTGCCAGCTCACCAACAGGAGAGACCCAGTACTTC.

V gene TRBV6-5 combines with J gene TRBJ1-1; maybe TRBD1 (6 bases). Trimming stripped 1 base from V and 7 bases from J, with 19 bases between. Germline-derived CDR1 and CDR2 are MNHEY and SVGAGI. The CDR3 totals 16 residues. The CDR3 nucleotides read TGTGCCAGCAGTTACTATTCTACAGGGTTAATGGGTGAAGCTTTCTTT. Its protein is CASSYYSTGLMGEAFF.

This chain joins TRBV27 and TRBJ2-7, with TRBD1 matching over 9 bases. With 5 bases clipped from V and 4 bases from J, the junction kept 9 bases outside the gene matches. Germline CDR1 MNHEY, CDR2 SMNVEV (reference sequence). CDR3 length equals 15 residues. The CDR3 sequence is CASSRTGTGLYEQYF. The CDR3 DNA reads as TGTGCCAGCAGTCGGACCGGGACAGGGCTGTACGAGCAGTACTTC.

The V gene is TRBV16, the J gene TRBJ2-3; D is unclear. Germline V gene lookup returns CDR1 KGHSY and CDR2 FQNENV. V was clipped by 1 base and J by 1 base, with 6 bases between them. This CDR3 is built from 14 residues. DNA for the CDR3: TGTGCCAGCAGCCAATATAGAGGCACAGATACGCAGTATTTT. Its translation is CASSQYRGTDTQYF.

The genes are TRBV19 and TRBJ2-7; 8 bases line up with TRBD2. Trimming removed 5 bases from V and 0 bases from J; junction bases left unmatched: 9. The CDR3 extends over 16 amino acids. Germline CDR1 and CDR2: LNHDA and SQIVND (reference sequence). CDR3 sequence: CASSPTPGGGSYEQYF. DNA for the CDR3: TGTGCCAGTAGTCCGACGCCGGGGGGGGGCTCCTACGAGCAGTACTTC. The full variable domain, rest sourced from reference TRBV19 and TRBJ2-7, is DGGITQSPKYLFRKEGQNVTLSCEQNLNHDAMYWYRQDPGQGLRLIYYSQIVNDFQKGDIAEGYSVSREKKESFPLTVTSAQKNPTAFYLCASSPTPGGGSYEQYFGPGTRLTVT.

This chain connects TRBV19 to TRBJ2-1; 7 nucleotides match TRBD1. Per germline, CDR1 LNHDA and CDR2 SQIVND (reference sequence). J lost 5 bases, V lost 5 bases, and 12 bases had no gene match. This CDR3 comprises 16 residues. CDR3 protein: CASSVYSGGRNNEQFF. CDR3 in DNA: TGTGCCAGTAGTGTATACTCAGGGGGACGCAACAATGAGCAGTTCTTC.

This clone was seen just once. This rearrangement joins TRBV6-1 to TRBJ2-1; TRBD2 is a possible D gene (5 bases). Trimming took off 4 bases at V and 0 bases at J, with 10 bases between the two ends. From germline, CDR1 is MNHNS and CDR2 SASEGT. The CDR3 runs to 15 residues. CDR3 coding DNA: TGTGCCAGCAGTGGACTAATGAGCTCCTACAATGAGCAGTTCTTC. Its protein is CASSGLMSSYNEQFF.

The chain employs TRBV5-1 and TRBJ1-1; 7 bases map to TRBD1. The CDR3 sequence is 15 residues long. Germline V gene sequence: CDR1 SGHRS, CDR2 YFSETQ. V lost 6 bases, J lost 4 bases, and 12 bases stayed unmatched. This chain's CDR3 is CASTQGGLGVTEAFF. The CDR3 DNA reads TGCGCCAGCACCCAGGGGGGACTGGGAGTCACTGAAGCTTTCTTT.

The chain links TRBV6-1 to TRBJ2-7, with a tentative D call TRBD2 (6 bases). CDR3 size: 13 residues. Trimming removed 3 bases from V and 6 bases from J, with 12 bases in between. Germline values: CDR1 MNHNS, CDR2 SASEGT. The CDR3 is CASSEEDYREQYF. The CDR3, as DNA: TGTGCCAGCAGTGAGGAGGACTATCGCGAGCAGTACTTC.

The gene calls are TRBV11-2 and TRBJ1-3; maybe TRBD1 (5 bases). The V end was cut by 6 bases, the J end by 0 bases, with 9 bases between. Germline CDR1 reads SGHAT; CDR2 reads FQNNGV. The CDR3 runs to 14 residues. Here the CDR3 reads CASSFDSSGNTIYF. CDR3 bases: TGTGCCAGCAGTTTCGACAGCTCTGGAAACACCATATATTTT.

The J gene is TRBJ1-6, the V gene TRBV11-2, with D possibly being TRBD1 (6 bases). CDR3 length: 19 residues. V was clipped by 5 bases and J by 0 bases, with 20 bases between them. Germline V gene lookup returns CDR1 SGHAT and CDR2 FQNNGV. The CDR3 protein is CASSPWTTGISSYNSPLHF. DNA for the CDR3: TGTGCCAGCAGCCCCTGGACGACAGGCATCAGCTCCTATAATTCACCCCTCCACTTT.

This clone was seen a handful of times. The CDR3 is CASSLISSESTDTQYF. For the CDR3, the DNA is TGTGCCAGCAGCTTAATCTCCTCCGAAAGCACAGATACGCAGTATTTT. The rearrangement joins TRBV5-6 to TRBJ2-3; D is undetermined. The V end lost 2 bases, the J end lost 0 bases, and 13 bases lay between the germline ends. The CDR3 covers 16 residues. Germline V gene data show CDR1 as SGHDT and CDR2 as YYEEEE. Full variable domain (outside the CDR3, taken from reference TRBV5-6 and TRBJ2-3): DAGVTQSPTHLIKTRGQQVTLRCSPKSGHDTVSWYQQALGQGPQFIFQYYEEEERQRGNFPDRFSGHQFPNYSSELNVNALLLGDSALYLCASSLISSESTDTQYFGPGTRLTVL.

The chain carries TRBV9 and TRBJ2-1, with 10 bases aligning to TRBD2. The CDR3 covers 15 residues. After removal of 0 bases from V and 9 bases from J, the junction contained 6 bases not matched to a gene. Germline loops: CDR1 SGDLS, CDR2 YYNGEE. CDR3 bases: TGTGCCAGCAGCGTAGGGGGACTAGCGAGCGGTGAGCAGTTCTTC. Translation: CASSVGGLASGEQFF.

The gene calls are TRBV6-5 and TRBJ1-4; D is undetermined. In germline, CDR1 is MNHEY, CDR2 SVGAGI. Trimming cost V 0 bases and J 8 bases, with 16 bases left between them. The CDR3 consists of 16 residues. DNA for the CDR3: TGTGCCAGCAGTTACTCGTTGACCGTACCGATGGAAAAACTGTTTTTT. Its translation: CASSYSLTVPMEKLFF.

This rearrangement joins TRBV19 to TRBJ2-2; TRBD2 matches 9 bases. The germline CDR1 and CDR2 sequences are LNHDA and SQIVND (reference sequence). The CDR3 sequence is 15 residues long. Germline trimming cut 5 bases from V and 4 bases from J; bases unmatched to any gene: 5. In DNA form, the CDR3 reads TGTGCCAGTAGTTTCCAGCGGGGGGCCACCGGGGAGCTGTTTTTT. This codes for CASSFQRGATGELFF.